The present TCR beta chain was sequenced within a study of a mutant IDH1 vaccine in newly diagnosed glioma. Study-wide background: Radiotherapy, temozolomide, or both had been given previously, and both were given to most.

In the case of this clone: The target antigen is unknown.

Time point given: week 5, during vaccination. Vaccination used 300 ug of mutant IDH1 20-mer peptide per dose, with topical imiquimod. The data were produced by immunoSEQ multiplex PCR, yet TCRdb's version contains in-frame clones alone and is incomplete. The table records about 50,000 clones, approximately 79% of them present only once. This clonotype originated in a woman between 50 and 59 years old with glioma. This specimen consisted of PBMCs, obtained from a glioma patient whose treatment included an IDH1 peptide vaccine.

CDR3 DNA: TGTGCCAGCACAAGTCTTATTACCAGCGAGCAGTACTTC. Translated: CASTSLITSEQYF. The genes are TRBV25-1 and TRBJ2-7; no reliable D call. The CDR3 spans 13 residues. Germline lookup yields CDR1 MGHDK and CDR2 SYGVNS. Deletions cut 7 bases from V and 6 bases from J, with 16 bases between.